The clone carrying this T cell receptor (beta chain) was seen more than once but under ten times. The data originate from a study of blood T cell repertoires in COVID-19. Study-level background: There were acute and convalescent COVID-19 samples, and they came from the United States, Italy and Spain. Sources were T cells, B-cell-depleted T cells, or PBMCs; the material itself was cDNA or gDNA.

Source study methods: Nucleated cell counts were estimated from reference gene primer amplification. Produced via immunoSEQ multiplex PCR; TCRdb's table is partial and in-frame only. V, J and clone size are taken as reported in that table, and D and trimming were inferred from the DNA itself. The repertoire has roughly 230,000 clones, around 88% of them found once; the top ten carry approximately 9%. The CDR3 consists of 14 residues. In germline, CDR1 is MNHNS, CDR2 SASEGT. Trimming took off 2 bases at V and 4 bases at J, with 12 bases between the two ends. Sequencing was done on a sample of peripheral blood. The receptor comes from a middle-aged man with active or convalescent COVID-19. The J gene is TRBJ2-7, the V gene TRBV6-1; D uncertain. CDR3 in amino acids: CASSEFSSYYEQYF. The CDR3 region has the DNA TGTGCCAGCAGTGAATTTTCGTCCTATTACGAGCAGTACTTC.